The 23 T cell receptor beta chains below all came from one sample that was sequenced in a study of cytotoxic CD8 clonotypes in ibrutinib-treated CLL. Clones were sequenced by immunoSEQ multiplex PCR, and TCRdb holds only the in-frame ones, with some missing. The sample consists of fewer than 45,000 clones, about 47% of them appearing once. This sample comprised PBMCs, obtained before ibrutinib treatment. These receptors were collected from a human donor with chronic lymphocytic leukemia.

This clone was found a few times. This sequence joins TRBV18 and TRBJ2-1; a weak D match, TRBD2 (5 bases). This CDR3 is built from 12 residues. Germline V lookup: CDR1 KGHSH, CDR2 LQKENI. The V gene lost 3 bases and the J gene lost 9 bases, with 9 bases spanning the gap. The CDR3 bases are TGTGCCAGCTCACCGGCTAGCACTGAGCAGTTCTTC. This translates into CASSPASTEQFF.

The chain is built from TRBV4-1 and TRBJ1-5; TRBD1 agrees at 8 bases. The V and J ends lost 4 bases and 2 bases, in that order; junction bases with no gene match: 4. The CDR3 runs 15 residues. CDR1 MGHRA and CDR2 YSYEKL come from the germline V gene. In nucleotides, the CDR3 is TGCGCCAGCAGCCTAACGACAGGGGGCAATCAGCCCCAGCATTTT. It codes for CASSLTTGGNQPQHF.

This clone occurred once. The chain has TRBV5-1 and TRBJ2-5; TRBD2 matches 8 bases. This CDR3 has 15 residues. From germline, CDR1 is SGHRS and CDR2 YFSETQ. Losses at the gene ends were 1 base for V and 6 bases for J; bases not matched to a gene: 8. In DNA, the CDR3 is TGCGCCAGCAGCTTGCGCCGGGGGGGCCCTAAGACCCAGTACTTC. Its protein product is CASSLRRGGPKTQYF.

This clone was detected only a few times. The chain has TRBV28 and TRBJ1-1; D gene ambiguous. V was cut by 7 bases and J by 5 bases, with 11 bases left in between. Per germline, CDR1 MDHEN and CDR2 SYDVKM. This CDR3 is built from 12 residues. The CDR3: CASTIGGTEAFF. In DNA form, the CDR3 reads TGTGCCAGCACTATAGGTGGGACTGAAGCTTTCTTT.

The chain links TRBV11-3 to TRBJ2-3; D may be TRBD2 (5 bases). The CDR3 length is 12 residues. Trimming shortened V by 4 bases and J by 6 bases, and 8 bases separated the two germline ends. Germline CDR1 and CDR2: SGHNT and YENEEA. The CDR3 DNA is TGTGCCAGCAGCTCCACGGGGGATACGCAGTATTTT. This sequence encodes CASSSTGDTQYF.

The rearrangement uses TRBV6-5 and TRBJ1-5; perhaps TRBD1 as D (5 bases). V lost 10 bases and J lost 5, with 18 bases in between. Germline loops: CDR1 MNHEY, CDR2 SVGAGI. This CDR3 is 14 amino acids long. In DNA, the CDR3 is TGTGCCACCTCTGGGGGAGACACCGATCAGCCCCAGCATTTT. Its translation: CATSGGDTDQPQHF.

This clone was detected a few times. The CDR3 DNA is TGTGCCAGCAGTTACCCCCAGGAGACCCAGTACTTC. It encodes CASSYPQETQYF. J is TRBJ2-5 and V is TRBV6-6, with no clear D. The germline V gene has CDR1 MNHNY and CDR2 SVGAGI (reference sequence). This CDR3 is 12 amino acids long. V was shortened by 2 bases and J by 5 bases, with 6 bases between the two germline ends.

The chain employs TRBV6-6 and TRBJ1-2, with TRBD1 matching 9 bases. V trimming: 6 bases; J trimming: 4 bases; junction bases outside the gene matches: 3. Germline lookup yields CDR1 MNHNY and CDR2 SVGAGI (reference sequence). The CDR3 is made up of 13 amino acids. DNA of the CDR3: TGTGCCAGCAGCCCGGACAGGGGCTATGGCTACACCTTC. Its translation is CASSPDRGYGYTF.

The gene calls are TRBV6-4 and TRBJ2-6, with D unresolved. V was shortened by 5 bases and J by 3 bases, with 8 bases between the two germline ends. The germline gives CDR1 MRHNA, CDR2 SNTAGT. The CDR3 loop spans 14 amino acids. The CDR3 is CASSLEFGANVLTF. The CDR3 DNA follows: TGTGCCAGCAGTCTGGAGTTTGGGGCCAACGTCCTGACTTTC.

The chain carries TRBV4-1 and TRBJ1-3; D possibly corresponds to TRBD1 (5 bases). The germline gives CDR1 MGHRA, CDR2 YSYEKL. This CDR3 has 14 amino acids. The V gene lost 4 bases and the J gene lost 9 bases, with 16 bases spanning the gap. This chain's CDR3 is CASSPVSRAITIYF. CDR3 in DNA: TGCGCCAGCAGCCCAGTAAGCAGGGCAATCACCATATATTTT.

V gene TRBV10-3 combines with J gene TRBJ2-3; possible D gene TRBD2, 5 bases. Trimming removed 10 bases at V and 5 bases at J, with 13 bases between. Per the germline V gene, CDR1 is ENHRY and CDR2 is SYGVKD. The CDR3 is made up of 12 amino acids. The CDR3 bases are TGTGCCACCGAGGGAACCGAAGATACGCAGTATTTT. Encoded protein: CATEGTEDTQYF.

The V gene is TRBV23-1, the J gene TRBJ2-1, with 7 bases fitting TRBD1. TRBV23-1 is annotated as an ORF whose role is uncertain. V gave up 4 bases and J gave up 5 bases; unmatched junction bases: 8. The CDR3 is 15 amino acids. The DNA for the CDR3 is TGCGCCAGCAGTCCAGGAAGGGGGCAACACAATGAGCAGTTCTTC. Its translation: CASSPGRGQHNEQFF.

The CDR3 reads CASSWGQASSGNTIYF. The CDR3 nucleotides read TGCGCCAGCAGCTGGGGACAGGCGAGCTCTGGAAACACCATATATTTT. The chain links TRBV5-1 to TRBJ1-3; 8 nucleotides agree with TRBD1. Germline V gives CDR1 SGHRS, CDR2 YFSETQ. The length of the CDR3 is 16 residues. Germline trimming cut 3 bases from V and 0 bases from J; bases unmatched to any gene: 5.

This chain links TRBV6-5 with TRBJ2-1, with TRBD1 identical over 7 bases. V dropped 6 bases and J dropped 9; count of bases not matched to a gene: 5. Germline V gives CDR1 MNHEY, CDR2 SVGAGI. There are 12 residues in the CDR3. CDR3 in DNA: TGTGCCAGCAGAACGGGACAGCTTGAGCAGTTCTTC. Translating gives CASRTGQLEQFF.

This clone was found a few times. This chain uses TRBV5-1 with TRBJ1-1; 10 nucleotides line up with TRBD1. The CDR3 is 16 residues long. J was trimmed by 2 bases and V by 4 bases; bases with no gene match: 8. The V gene's germline CDR1 is SGHRS and CDR2 YFSETQ. The CDR3 coding sequence is TGCGCCAGCAGCCCTGAGGGACAGGGGATTAACACTGAAGCTTTCTTT. It specifies CASSPEGQGINTEAFF.

This sequence joins TRBV9 and TRBJ2-5; 8 nucleotides align to TRBD1. The V segment lost 4 bases and the J segment 5 bases; nucleotides outside the gene matches: 13. The CDR3 sequence is 16 residues long. CDR1 SGDLS and CDR2 YYNGEE come from the germline V gene. This chain's CDR3 is CASSTTIRQGMETQYF. The CDR3 DNA reads TGTGCCAGCAGCACCACGATAAGACAGGGGATGGAGACCCAGTACTTC.

The V call is TRBV10-2, the J call TRBJ2-7, with 9 bases matching TRBD1. J gave up 2 bases and V 4 bases, and 0 bases lay outside the gene matches. Per the germline V gene, CDR1 is WSHSY and CDR2 is SAAADI. The CDR3 spans 13 residues. CDR3 residues: CASSGQGAYEQYF. CDR3 DNA sequence: TGCGCCAGCAGTGGACAGGGGGCCTACGAGCAGTACTTC.

The CDR3, as DNA: TGTGCCAGTAGTATCAAGGCGGGACATACCGAGCAGTACTTC. Its protein product is CASSIKAGHTEQYF. The chain employs TRBV19 and TRBJ2-7; TRBD1 or TRBD2 may be the D gene (6 bases each). Germline loops: CDR1 LNHDA, CDR2 SQIVND (reference sequence). CDR3 size: 14 residues. Trimming cost V 3 bases and J 6 bases, with 15 bases left between them.

This clone was found a few times. The rearrangement links TRBV10-3 to TRBJ1-1; the match to TRBD1 covers 7 bases. CDR1 is ENHRY and CDR2 is SYGVKD in the germline V gene. Unmatched junction bases numbered 15, after V lost 6 bases and J lost 2 bases. The CDR3 is made up of 17 amino acids. The CDR3 nucleotides are TGTGCCATCAGCGAAGGGGGCCAGCCCACTCCCAACACTGAAGCTTTCTTT. Protein: CAISEGGQPTPNTEAFF.

The chain combines TRBV5-1 with TRBJ2-3, with 9 bases identical to TRBD2. Germline V gene data show CDR1 as SGHRS and CDR2 as YFSETQ. This CDR3 is 16 amino acids long. V dropped 3 bases and J dropped 0; count of bases not matched to a gene: 5. The CDR3 loop is CASSSGLARSTDTQYF. In DNA, the CDR3 is TGCGCCAGCAGCTCCGGACTAGCGAGGAGCACAGATACGCAGTATTTT. The whole variable domain, remainder taken from reference TRBV5-1 and TRBJ2-3, is KAGVTQTPRYLIKTRGQQVTLSCSPISGHRSVSWYQQTPGQGLQFLFEYFSETQRNKGNFPGRFSGRQFSNSRSEMNVSTLELGDSALYLCASSSGLARSTDTQYFGPGTRLTVL.

This clone was found once. In nucleotides, the CDR3 is TGTGCCAGCAGCTCCCCCCTAACGTCAGGGGACGAGCAGTACTTC. Translated, it gives CASSSPLTSGDEQYF. The gene calls are TRBV5-4 and TRBJ2-7; D perhaps matches TRBD1 (6 bases). This CDR3 is built from 15 residues. Trimming cost V 3 bases and J 5 bases, with 18 bases left between them. Germline-derived CDR1 and CDR2 are SGHNT and YYREEE (reference sequence).

This clone was found a few times. The rearrangement links TRBV28 to TRBJ1-1; the match to TRBD1 covers 7 bases. The CDR3 runs 14 residues. The germline CDR1 and CDR2 sequences are MDHEN and SYDVKM. After removal of 6 bases from V and 3 bases from J, the junction contained 7 bases not matched to a gene. The CDR3 protein is CASRIQGPHTEAFF. The CDR3 bases are TGTGCCAGCAGGATACAGGGGCCTCACACTGAAGCTTTCTTT.

This clone was found a few times. This sequence joins TRBV6-5 and TRBJ1-3; 8 nucleotides agree with TRBD1. Germline V gives CDR1 MNHEY, CDR2 SVGAGI. With 1 base clipped from V and 3 bases from J, the junction kept 2 bases outside the gene matches. The CDR3 has 15 residues. CDR3 sequence (DNA): TGTGCCAGCAGTTACTTGGGACAGGTTGGAAACACCATATATTTT. Encoded protein: CASSYLGQVGNTIYF.